This passage covers 18 T cell receptor beta chains from one sample sequenced in a study of CD8 T cells in ankylosing spondylitis. Each CDR3 protein gets one entry after TCRdb re-called the 5' RACE reads with MiXCR. The sample lists over 700,000 distinct CDR3 sequences; roughly 19% were seen once. Study observations and caveats: In ankylosing spondylitis blood, a motif of fewer than 10 highly homologous TCR beta variants appeared characteristic.

For these TCRs, the target antigens are not known. The sequenced material came from blood, either unsorted or a sorted T cell fraction (not recorded which). The receptors come from a male donor with ankylosing spondylitis.

This rearrangement joins TRBV3-1 to TRBJ2-1; 13 bases line up with TRBD2. The J segment lost 15 bases and the V segment lost 4 bases, leaving 15 bases of the junction unmatched. The length of the CDR3 is 16 residues. The germline gives CDR1 LGHDT, CDR2 YNNKEL (reference sequence). CDR3 region: CASSPDLIRTSGGMFF. The CDR3 DNA follows: TGTGCCAGCAGCCCTGACCTTATAAGGACTAGCGGGGGAATGTTCTTC.

This chain joins TRBV6-2 or TRBV6-3 and TRBJ1-5, with 7 bases identical to TRBD1. J was trimmed by 2 bases and V by 6 bases; bases with no gene match: 7. The CDR3 sequence is 15 residues long. The V gene's germline CDR1 is MNHEY and CDR2 SVGEGT. The CDR3 region has the DNA TGTGCCAGCAGATCAGGGGGTTCCGGCAATCAGCCCCAGCATTTT. This gives the protein CASRSGGSGNQPQHF.

A few counts support this clonotype. The chain has TRBV6-5 and TRBJ2-7; D not certain. The CDR3 covers 11 residues. In germline, CDR1 is MNHEY, CDR2 SVGAGI. The V end was cut by 0 bases, the J end by 5 bases, with 2 bases between. The CDR3 nucleotides are TGTGCCAGCAGTTACTCGAACGAGCAGTACTTC. This codes for CASSYSNEQYF.

This clonotype was observed a handful of times. The V gene is TRBV4-3, the J gene TRBJ2-4, with no clear D. Germline loops: CDR1 LGHNA, CDR2 YSLEER. This CDR3 region has 15 residues. The V gene lost 0 bases and the J gene lost 1 base, with 7 bases spanning the gap. This chain's CDR3 is CASSQDGQAKNIQYF. CDR3 nucleotide sequence: TGCGCCAGCAGCCAAGATGGGCAGGCCAAAAACATTCAGTACTTC.

There are a few counts of this clonotype. The chain is built from TRBV28 and TRBJ2-7; D not certain. V lost 10 bases and J 6 bases, leaving 25 bases between the germline ends. The CDR3 extends over 15 amino acids. Germline assignment: CDR1 MDHEN and CDR2 SYDVKM. In DNA, the CDR3 is TGTGCCACCCGTCCCCCTAAGAGTGGGATCGGCGAGCAGTACTTC. It is translated as CATRPPKSGIGEQYF.

The J gene is TRBJ1-2, the V gene TRBV9; D gene uncertain. Germline loops: CDR1 SGDLS, CDR2 YYNGEE. The CDR3 is 15 residues long. V shed 0 bases and J shed 2 bases, with 11 bases lying between them. The CDR3, as DNA: TGTGCCAGCAGCGTAGCCGCCACCTCGAACTATGGCTACACCTTC. As protein: CASSVAATSNYGYTF.

This clonotype was observed a single time. This chain uses TRBV5-1 with TRBJ2-7, with 7 bases that match TRBD1. The germline CDR1 and CDR2 sequences are SGHRS and YFSETQ. The CDR3 loop spans 14 amino acids. V lost 9 bases and J lost 4; bases outside the gene matches: 13. This CDR3 is CANYLRTGIYEQYF. The CDR3 coding sequence is TGCGCCAACTACCTCCGGACAGGAATTTACGAGCAGTACTTC.

This clonotype was observed a few times. The CDR3 DNA follows: TGTGCCATCAGTGACGGGGTGAGGAGGGGAAACACTGAAGCTTTCTTT. This codes for CAISDGVRRGNTEAFF. The chain has TRBV10-3 and TRBJ1-1; possible D gene TRBD1, 5 bases. V was cut by 3 bases and J by 2 bases, with 16 bases left in between. Germline CDR1 and CDR2: ENHRY and SYGVKD. This CDR3 is built from 16 residues.

This clonotype was observed a handful of times. CDR3 sequence reads: CASSLEDGRYSYEQYF. The CDR3 DNA reads as TGTGCCAGCAGCTTAGAGGACGGGAGGTACTCCTACGAGCAGTACTTC. This chain links TRBV7-9 with TRBJ2-7; 7 bases are a match to TRBD2. The CDR3 consists of 16 residues. Germline V gene lookup returns CDR1 SEHNR and CDR2 FQNEAQ (reference sequence). V gave up 1 base and J gave up 0 bases; unmatched junction bases: 6.

J is TRBJ2-1 and V is TRBV7-9; TRBD2 agrees at 7 bases. Germline V gene lookup returns CDR1 SEHNR and CDR2 FQNEAQ (reference sequence). CDR3 length: 15 residues. Trimming at V came to 5 bases and at J to 1 base, leaving 5 bases not matched to a gene. The DNA of the CDR3 is TGTGCCAGCAGCCTCGGACTAGTTTCCTACAATGAGCAGTTCTTC. Protein: CASSLGLVSYNEQFF.

This chain joins TRBV20-1 and TRBJ2-7; D is unresolved. V lost 6 bases and J 0 bases, leaving 6 bases between the germline ends. CDR1 DFQATT and CDR2 SNEGSKA come from the germline V gene (reference sequence). The CDR3 spans 11 residues. CDR3 coding DNA: TGCAGTGCCCTTAGCTCCTACGAGCAGTACTTC. Residues: CSALSSYEQYF.

This chain uses TRBV5-1 with TRBJ1-1, with TRBD1 as a possible D gene (5 bases). Trimming removed 0 bases at V and 4 bases at J, with 16 bases between. Germline values: CDR1 SGHRS, CDR2 YFSETQ. The CDR3 covers 16 residues. The chain's CDR3 is CASSLEGRRGGTEAFF. The CDR3 DNA reads as TGCGCCAGCAGCTTGGAGGGCAGAAGGGGTGGCACTGAAGCTTTCTTT. The full variable domain, with the rest looked up from reference TRBV5-1 and TRBJ1-1, is KAGVTQTPRYLIKTRGQQVTLSCSPISGHRSVSWYQQTPGQGLQFLFEYFSETQRNKGNFPGRFSGRQFSNSRSEMNVSTLELGDSALYLCASSLEGRRGGTEAFFGQGTRLTVV.

This clonotype was counted ten times or more. This chain uses TRBV20-1 with TRBJ1-1; D is undetermined. The germline gives CDR1 DFQATT, CDR2 SNEGSKA (reference sequence). V was trimmed by 0 bases and J by 0 bases, leaving 8 bases between them. This CDR3 has 14 amino acids. The CDR3 nucleotides are TGCAGTGCTAGAGATGCGCGCATGAACACTGAAGCTTTCTTT. Its protein is CSARDARMNTEAFF.

Ten or more counts support this clonotype. The rearrangement links TRBV20-1 to TRBJ1-1; D unresolved. Per the germline V gene, CDR1 is DFQATT and CDR2 is SNEGSKA (reference sequence). The V gene lost 2 bases and the J gene lost 0 bases, with 13 bases spanning the gap. This CDR3 comprises 15 residues. CDR3 sequence (DNA): TGCAGTGCTAGATTCCCTGGTCTTATGAACACTGAAGCTTTCTTT. Its translation is CSARFPGLMNTEAFF.

This rearrangement joins TRBV7-3 to TRBJ2-2; perhaps TRBD2 as D (6 bases). CDR1 and CDR2 (germline): SGHTA, FQGTGA. The CDR3 is 14 residues long. Trimming removed 5 bases from V and 6 bases from J, with 13 bases in between. The CDR3 DNA sequence: TGTGCCAGCAGCCTCCTGTGGGGGGCCGGGGAGCTGTTTTTT. Its protein product is CASSLLWGAGELFF.

About this clonotype: The junction does not match germline at one end; this may be a read error. V usage is TRBV11-3 and J usage is TRBJ2-2; perhaps TRBD1 as D (6 bases). This CDR3 spans 14 amino acids. The V gene's germline CDR1 is SGHNT and CDR2 YENEEA. The CDR3 region has the DNA TGTGCCAGCAGCACGGGACAAAACACCGGGAAGCTGTTTTTT. Protein product: CASSTGQNTGKLFF.

This rearrangement joins TRBV21-1 to TRBJ1-4. TRBV21-1 is a known pseudogene. This CDR3 is built from 16 residues. The CDR3 loop is CASSKASDLRNEKLFF. DNA of the CDR3: TGTGCCAGCAGCAAAGCAAGCGATCTCAGGAATGAAAAACTGTTTTTT.

The chain employs TRBV27 and TRBJ2-2; D is possibly TRBD1 (6 bases). Trimming left V 6 bases short and J 6 bases short, with 11 bases between. CDR3 size: 13 residues. Germline V gene sequence: CDR1 MNHEY, CDR2 SMNVEV (reference sequence). CDR3 residues: CASREGGPGELFF. CDR3 nucleotide sequence: TGTGCCAGCAGGGAAGGGGGTCCCGGGGAGCTGTTTTTT.